Listed below are T cell receptor beta chains from one sample, sequenced in a study of T cells after posttransplantation cyclophosphamide. Produced via immunoSEQ multiplex PCR; TCRdb's table is partial and in-frame only. The sample counts roughly 35,000 clones, none seen once; the ten largest own roughly 1.1%. The sequenced material came from PBMCs. These receptors were collected from a girl between 5 and 17 years old in good health, CMV-negative, and a related stem cell transplant donor. CDR3s include the opening cysteine and the closing phenylalanine or tryptophan. A D gene is named only where the DNA matches it firmly. Expanded clones get a size class; other rows say once, few or many, or leave the size out.

TRBV7-3	.	many	TRBJ2-7	CASSAYLRFSYEQYF	TGTGCCAGCAGCGCCTACCTCAGGTTTTCCTACGAGCAGTACTTC
TRBV4-3	TRBD1	many	TRBJ1-2	CASSQDPGQMGDYGYTF	TGCGCCAGCAGCCAAGATCCGGGACAGATGGGGGACTATGGCTACACCTTC
TRBV4-1	.	many	TRBJ1-3	CASSQGVSGNTIYF	TGCGCCAGCAGCCAAGGTGTCAGTGGAAACACCATATATTTT
TRBV28	TRBD1	few	TRBJ1-1	CASSLTGGTEAFF	TGTGCCAGCAGTTTGACAGGGGGCACTGAAGCTTTCTTT
TRBV6-1	.	many	TRBJ1-5	CASSVMGGAQEPQHF	TGTGCCAGCAGTGTCATGGGGGGGGCTCAGGAGCCCCAGCATTTT
TRBV11-2	TRBD2	many	TRBJ2-5	CASSSYTSGGAETQYF	TGTGCCAGCAGCTCGTACACTAGCGGGGGGGCTGAGACCCAGTACTTC
TRBV6-4	TRBD2	.	TRBJ2-1	CASSGTSGSNEQFF	TGTGCCAGCAGTGGGACTAGCGGGAGCAATGAGCAGTTCTTC
TRBV27	.	many	TRBJ2-1	CASSLTGDSHNEQFF	TGTGCCAGCAGTTTAACAGGGGACTCCCACAATGAGCAGTTCTTC
TRBV4-1	.	many	TRBJ2-3	CASSQDADSGDTQYF	TGCGCCAGCAGCCAAGACGCGGACTCGGGAGATACGCAGTATTTT
TRBV7-9	.	many	TRBJ2-5	CASSLALGGGHAETQYF	TGTGCCAGCAGCTTAGCGCTGGGCGGGGGCCACGCGGAGACCCAGTACTTC
TRBV27	.	many	TRBJ1-5	CASRPNGGNSNQPQHF	TGTGCCAGCAGACCGAACGGGGGGAATAGCAATCAGCCCCAGCATTTT
TRBV19	.	few	TRBJ2-6	CASSYFLVTGANVLTF	TGTGCCAGTAGTTACTTTTTGGTAACCGGGGCCAACGTCCTGACTTTC
TRBV7-6	TRBD1	many	TRBJ1-1	CASSLLQGTTEAFF	TGTGCCAGCAGCTTACTACAGGGGACCACTGAAGCTTTCTTT
TRBV11-2	TRBD2	many	TRBJ2-3	CASSLDGRHRSDTQYF	TGTGCCAGCAGCTTAGACGGGAGGCATCGATCAGATACGCAGTATTTT
TRBV4-3	.	many	TRBJ1-2	CASSQVQGSGYTF	TGCGCCAGCAGCCAAGTTCAGGGGTCTGGCTACACCTTC
TRBV9	TRBD2	few	TRBJ2-1	CASSSGLAATNNEQFF	TGTGCCAGCAGCTCGGGACTAGCGGCAACTAACAATGAGCAGTTCTTC
TRBV29-1	.	many	TRBJ1-1	CSVDFSGSEAFF	TGCAGCGTTGACTTCTCAGGTTCTGAAGCTTTCTTT
TRBV5-1	.	few	TRBJ2-7	CASSQDTMGEQYF	TGCGCCAGCAGCCAGGACACGATGGGAGAGCAGTACTTC
TRBV7-9	TRBD1	many	TRBJ1-2	CASSLERDRGLGYGYTF	TGTGCCAGCAGCTTAGAAAGGGACAGGGGGCTAGGATATGGCTACACCTTC
TRBV5-1	.	many	TRBJ1-1	CASSLGRGMITEAFF	TGCGCCAGCAGCTTGGGTCGGGGTATGATAACTGAAGCTTTCTTT
TRBV27	TRBD1	many	TRBJ1-1	CASSLFDRVNTEAFF	TGTGCCAGCAGTCTCTTCGACAGGGTGAACACTGAAGCTTTCTTT
TRBV2	.	many	TRBJ1-5	CASSGQYNQPQHF	TGTGCCAGCAGTGGTCAGTACAATCAGCCCCAGCATTTT
TRBV11-2	TRBD1	many	TRBJ1-1	CAIAIQGAVTEAFF	TGTGCCATCGCGATTCAGGGGGCGGTGACTGAAGCTTTCTTT
TRBV6-4	.	medium-sized	TRBJ1-5	CASSDSEGGQPQHF	TGTGCCAGCAGTGACTCAGAGGGAGGCCAGCCCCAGCATTTT